In this sample, the clone carrying this T cell receptor (beta chain) turned up a few times. The junction departs from germline at one end; a sequencing error may be responsible. The CDR3 runs 13 residues. From germline, CDR1 is SEHNR and CDR2 FQNEAQ (reference sequence). The data derive from a study of blood T cell repertoires in COVID-19. At the level of the study: There were acute and convalescent COVID-19 samples, and they came from the United States, Italy and Spain. The cDNA or gDNA used as material had been derived from T cells, B-cell-depleted T cells, or PBMCs.

Per the authors' pipeline: Amplification of reference gene primers provided the estimated nucleated cell counts. The table came from immunoSEQ multiplex PCR; TCRdb's copy has only in-frame clones and leaves some out. The DNA was the basis for D and trimming; V, J and clone size are from that table. Among 210,000 or so clones listed, approximately 84% were seen once. The rearrangement joins TRBV7-9 to TRBJ1-2, with 8 bases aligning to TRBD1. Input material: peripheral blood. The origin of this receptor is a woman in her seventies with active or convalescent COVID-19. CDR3 sequence reads: CASTLTGGNGYTF. CDR3 in DNA: TGTGCCAGCACCTTAACAGGGGGAAACGGCTACACCTTC.